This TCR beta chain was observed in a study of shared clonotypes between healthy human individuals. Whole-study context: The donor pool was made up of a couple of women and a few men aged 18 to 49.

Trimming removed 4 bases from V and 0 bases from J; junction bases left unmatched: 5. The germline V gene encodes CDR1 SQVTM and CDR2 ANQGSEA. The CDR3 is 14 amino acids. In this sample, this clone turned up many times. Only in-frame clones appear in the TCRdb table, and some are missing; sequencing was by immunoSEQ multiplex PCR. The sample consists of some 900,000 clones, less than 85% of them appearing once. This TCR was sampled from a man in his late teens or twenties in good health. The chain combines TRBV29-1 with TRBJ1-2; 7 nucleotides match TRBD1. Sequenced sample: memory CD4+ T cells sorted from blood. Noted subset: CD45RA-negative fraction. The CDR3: CSVVRQGANYGYTF. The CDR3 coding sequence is TGCAGCGTTGTTAGGCAGGGGGCTAACTATGGCTACACCTTC.